A single sample is the source of the 15 T cell receptor beta chains below, sequenced in a study of T-cell memory formation after mild COVID-19. TCRdb independently ran MiXCR on the 5' RACE reads; one entry per CDR3 protein. The table includes about 410,000 distinct CDR3 sequences, about a sixth detected once. Sequencing was carried out using PBMCs or a T cell subset sorted from them (not recorded which). The receptors here all came from a man aged 18 to 29 who had mild COVID-19 (a few samples of this study predate the infection). Cell type and time point are not known.

The V and J genes are TRBV5-1 and TRBJ2-5; unclear D gene. There are 17 residues in the CDR3. The germline V and J ends were trimmed by 0 bases and 4 bases, with 19 bases remaining between them. Per germline, CDR1 SGHRS and CDR2 YFSETQ. Here the CDR3 DNA reads TGCGCCAGCAGCTTGGCCGGTCCCTCCTTTGATTCAGAGACCCAGTACTTC. Its translation: CASSLAGPSFDSETQYF.

In its sample, this clonotype was seen many times. This chain connects TRBV7-3 to TRBJ2-1, with D perhaps assigned TRBD1 or TRBD2 (5 bases each). The V gene lost 2 bases and the J gene lost 8 bases, with 13 bases spanning the gap. Germline CDR1 and CDR2: SGHTA and FQGTGA. The CDR3 is 14 residues long. CDR3 residues: CASSLWGSGDEQFF. The CDR3 coding sequence is TGTGCCAGCAGCTTATGGGGGTCCGGGGATGAGCAGTTCTTC.

The chain is built from TRBV5-6 and TRBJ2-3; TRBD1 agrees at 8 bases. Germline V CDR1 and CDR2: SGHDT, YYEEEE. Germline trimming cut 3 bases from V and 7 bases from J; bases unmatched to any gene: 4. This CDR3 is built from 13 residues. The CDR3, as DNA: TGTGCCAGCAGCTCCACAGGGGGGAATACGCAGTATTTT. It encodes CASSSTGGNTQYF.

The gene calls are TRBV5-1 and TRBJ2-4, with TRBD1 identical over 8 bases. Per germline, CDR1 SGHRS and CDR2 YFSETQ. V dropped 1 base and J dropped 6; count of bases not matched to a gene: 3. The CDR3 is 14 amino acids. For the CDR3, the DNA is TGCGCCAGCAGCTTGTTCGGGACAGGAAACATTCAGTACTTC. Protein product: CASSLFGTGNIQYF.

The sample holds a few counts of this clonotype. V gene TRBV6-2 or TRBV6-3 combines with J gene TRBJ2-7; D unclear. The CDR3 contains 11 residues. V was cut by 4 bases and J by 4 bases, with 5 bases left in between. The germline V gene encodes CDR1 MNHEY and CDR2 SVGEGT. The CDR3 is CASSSEYEQYF. The CDR3 nucleotides read TGTGCCAGCAGTTCCGAATACGAGCAGTACTTC.

This clonotype was detected ten times or more. The rearrangement uses TRBV12-3 or TRBV12-4 and TRBJ1-1; D remains ambiguous. This CDR3 is built from 13 residues. V was clipped by 2 bases and J by 1 base, with 5 bases between them. CDR3 DNA: TGTGCCAGCAGTTTATGGGCGAACACTGAAGCTTTCTTT. This gives the protein CASSLWANTEAFF.

This chain links TRBV29-1 with TRBJ2-7, with a weak D call TRBD1 (6 bases). The V end lost 5 bases, the J end lost 1 base, and 9 bases lay between the germline ends. CDR3 length: 12 amino acids. Germline CDR1 SQVTM, CDR2 ANQGSEA. The CDR3 reads CSVIGQSYEQYV. CDR3 DNA sequence: TGCAGCGTTATCGGACAGTCCTACGAGCAGTACGTC.

The J gene is TRBJ2-3, the V gene TRBV2; D is perhaps TRBD1 (5 bases). The CDR3 is made up of 17 amino acids. Germline CDR1 reads SNHLY; CDR2 reads FYNNEI. Trimming removed 7 bases at V and 0 bases at J, with 20 bases between. The CDR3 sequence is CASTRGSHATSTDTQYF. CDR3 DNA sequence: TGTGCCAGCACTAGGGGCAGCCATGCGACTAGCACAGATACGCAGTATTTT.

The chain combines TRBV25-1 with TRBJ2-7; 8 bases are shared with TRBD1. Looked up from germline, CDR1 is MGHDK and CDR2 is SYGVNS. The length of the CDR3 is 13 residues. Trimming took 6 bases from V and 5 from J; bases not matched to a gene: 6. The chain's CDR3 is CASRSTGENEQYF. CDR3 DNA sequence: TGTGCCAGCAGATCGACAGGGGAAAACGAGCAGTACTTC.

The chain joins TRBV12-3 or TRBV12-4 to TRBJ2-3; maybe TRBD1 (5 bases). Trimming stripped 3 bases from V and 0 bases from J, with 10 bases between. This CDR3 region has 15 residues. CDR3 sequence reads: CASSLIRGSTDTQYF. CDR3 sequence (DNA): TGTGCCAGCAGTTTGATTAGGGGTAGCACAGATACGCAGTATTTT.

This clonotype was seen a handful of times. The V gene is TRBV4-1, the J gene TRBJ1-1; D gene uncertain. The CDR3 spans 13 residues. V was cut by 1 base and J by 5 bases, with 8 bases left in between. Germline CDR1 MGHRA, CDR2 YSYEKL. This chain's CDR3 is CASSQAGATEAFF. The CDR3 coding sequence is TGCGCCAGCAGCCAAGCGGGCGCAACTGAAGCTTTCTTT.

The chain joins TRBV7-2 to TRBJ1-5; D call uncertain. Germline lookup yields CDR1 SGHTA and CDR2 FQGNSA. Trimming left V 5 bases short and J 4 bases short, with 6 bases between. The CDR3 is made up of 12 amino acids. CDR3 nucleotide sequence: TGTGCCAGCAGCACAATGAATCAGCCCCAGCATTTT. Encoded protein: CASSTMNQPQHF.

This sequence joins TRBV9 and TRBJ2-7; no clear D. Per the germline V gene, CDR1 is SGDLS and CDR2 is YYNGEE. The CDR3 has 12 residues. Trimming took off 5 bases at V and 1 base at J, with 7 bases between the two ends. The CDR3 here is CASRASSYEQYV. CDR3 nucleotide sequence: TGTGCCAGCAGGGCGAGTTCCTACGAGCAGTACGTC.

The J gene is TRBJ1-4, the V gene TRBV4-1; 8 bases map to TRBD1. V lost 8 bases and J lost 0; bases outside the gene matches: 8. The CDR3 covers 16 residues. Germline-derived CDR1 and CDR2 are MGHRA and YSYEKL. The DNA of the CDR3 is TGCGCCAGCCGCGGTTCAGGGGGCGCAACTAATGAAAAACTGTTTTTT. This sequence encodes CASRGSGGATNEKLFF.

This clonotype was seen only a few times. The chain carries TRBV7-2 and TRBJ2-2; 8 bases map to TRBD1. V lost 1 base, J lost 6 bases, and 4 bases stayed unmatched. This CDR3 contains 15 residues. Germline CDR1 is SGHTA and CDR2 is FQGNSA. The DNA for the CDR3 is TGTGCCAGCAGCTTAGGGCCAGGGGGCTCCGGGGAGCTGTTTTTT. Translated: CASSLGPGGSGELFF.